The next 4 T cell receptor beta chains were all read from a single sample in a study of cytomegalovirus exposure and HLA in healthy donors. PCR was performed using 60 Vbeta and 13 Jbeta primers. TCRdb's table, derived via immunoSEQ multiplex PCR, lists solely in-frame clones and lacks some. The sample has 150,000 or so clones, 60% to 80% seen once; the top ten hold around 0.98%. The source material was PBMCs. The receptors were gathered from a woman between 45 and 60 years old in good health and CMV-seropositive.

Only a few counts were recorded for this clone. CDR3 protein: CASSSPDRAVVGSEYF. CDR3 coding DNA: TGTGCCAGCAGCTCGCCGGACAGGGCTGTGGTTGGGTCGGAGTACTTC. This chain uses TRBV5-6 with TRBJ2-7; 8 bases agree with TRBD1. V trimming: 3 bases; J trimming: 11 bases; junction bases outside the gene matches: 19. CDR3 size: 16 residues. Per the germline V gene, CDR1 is SGHDT and CDR2 is YYEEEE.

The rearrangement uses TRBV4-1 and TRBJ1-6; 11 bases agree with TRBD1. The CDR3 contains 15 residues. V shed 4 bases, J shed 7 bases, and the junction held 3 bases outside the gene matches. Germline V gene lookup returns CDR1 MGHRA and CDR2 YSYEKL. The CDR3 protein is CASSPRDRGNSPLHF. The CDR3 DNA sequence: TGCGCCAGCAGCCCCCGGGACAGGGGGAATTCACCCCTCCACTTT.

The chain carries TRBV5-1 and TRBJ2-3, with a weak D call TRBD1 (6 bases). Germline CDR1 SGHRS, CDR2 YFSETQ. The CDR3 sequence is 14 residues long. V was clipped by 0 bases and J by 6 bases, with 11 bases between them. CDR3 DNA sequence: TGCGCCAGCAGCTTGGATACAGGGTACGATACGCAGTATTTT. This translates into CASSLDTGYDTQYF.

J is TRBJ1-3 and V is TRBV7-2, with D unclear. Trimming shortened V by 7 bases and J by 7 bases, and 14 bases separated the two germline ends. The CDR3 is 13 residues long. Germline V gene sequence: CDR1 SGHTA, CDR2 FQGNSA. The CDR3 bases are TGTGCCAGCACGGGAATCCTCGCCAACACCATATATTTT. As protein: CASTGILANTIYF.